Described below is a single T cell receptor (beta chain) sequence and its context. The antigen this receptor binds is unknown. No much larger clone is present one base from it, and per-base qualities are unavailable. Each donor gave one peripheral blood draw, averaging about 100 mL, which was collected into heparinised tubes. A BD FACSAria II was used to sort naive, central memory, regulatory and stem cell-like memory CD4+ T cells with a panel that included CD45RO, CCR7, CD25, CD127, CD95 and CD27. Every sorted population had a purity above 95%. PBMCs were separated immediately by Lymphoprep density gradient centrifugation and were stained directly, without being cultured. Samples were stained and sorted in pairs, with one healthy donor and one patient per experiment, so that batch effects were minimized. The record originates from a study of beta chain features in type 1 diabetes (dated by TCRdb to the late 2010s). Notes on the research overall: Patients and healthy donors did not differ in mean age, gender distribution, total cell number or subset yield. A total of about 100,000,000 sorted cells were examined across all samples, and RNA yield correlated strongly with the number of cells per subset. The study compared TCRB repertoires of sorted circulating CD4+ T cell subsets between recently diagnosed type 1 diabetes patients and matched healthy donors. Naive and central memory subsets were obtained from all 30 or so donors, but regulatory and stem cell-like memory subsets were isolated from only 8 patients and roughly eight healthy donors.

The entire amount of isolated RNA was reverse transcribed using the High Capacity cDNA Reverse Transcription Kit, so the sequenced TCRB transcripts were expressed ones. Naive, central memory and regulatory T cell samples underwent deep immunoSEQ sequencing, averaging around 4 million total reads per sample. Sorted cells were lysed in RLT buffer, and RNA was extracted using DNase-treated RNeasy Micro or Mini kits according to cell number. Each cell subset was processed separately to prevent cross-contamination, with patient and healthy donor samples processed together. The immunoSEQ multiplex PCR was used to amplify TCRB sequences from cDNA, yielding 87-bp fragments that span the CDR3 region. The amplicons were sequenced using the Illumina HiSeq platform. The authors' analysis ran thus. Synthetic template baselines were used to correct PCR bias computationally, reads within Hamming distance 2 were collapsed together, and singletons that could not be merged were discarded. Reads were aligned against IMGT to assign V, D and J genes, CDR3 length and insertions or deletions at six rearrangement sites. Within each subset, clonotype counts were normalized to sorted cell number, and only after that were true diversity and Gini coefficients computed with the tcR R package. The overlap coefficient, calculated on TCRB nucleotide sequences, was used to quantify repertoire sharing. Out-of-frame TCRB sequences from naive cells were analyzed to stand in for the pre-selection repertoire. In its TCRdb copy, this immuneACCESS table keeps in-frame sequences only and misses some clones. Where compared with another copy, unresolved V genes explain less than half of these, and the others have no known cause. Clone size and the V and J calls come from that table; the DNA yielded D and trimming. Counted in this sample were under 300,000 clones; about 24% of them appeared once. Of the sample, about 0.012% is held by the ten largest clones.

Results and caveats for the whole study, not just this receptor: Type 1 diabetes patients showed a moderate but significant shortening of TCRB CDR3 length in all four CD4+ subsets. PCR might favor shorter templates, but patient and control samples were amplified and corrected together, so any skew would affect both groups equally. Only small numbers of individuals were included in the HLA sub-analyses, which left unresolved whether HLA type had any influence on TCRB rearrangement. Sequencing cDNA rather than genomic DNA could over-represent highly expressing activated cells, although activation and CD3 levels did not differ between groups. Naive, central memory and regulatory TCRB repertoires appeared to be more similar among patients than among healthy donors. Fewer insertions and more nucleotide deletions at VDJ recombination sites were observed in patients with type 1 diabetes, implying thymic rearrangement abnormalities.

The TCR originated in a woman aged 25-40 years with type 1 diabetes. The sequencing sample was made of naive CD4+ T cells from blood. What the cell subset or site label conveys for this sample: true naive CD4+ T cells.

Read as DNA, the sequence is TGTGCCATCAGAGGACTAGCGGGACGCACCGGGGAGCTGTTTTTT. Translated, this gives CAIRGLAGRTGELFF. Recombination joined TRBV10-3 with TRBJ2-2; 12 central nucleotides agree with TRBD2. Trimmed from V: 6 bases; trimmed from J: 4 bases; junction bases lacking a gene match: 3. CDR1 ENHRY and CDR2 SYGVKD are derived from the germline V gene. Measured from the cysteine to the phenylalanine, the CDR3 is 15 residues long. Only CDR3 DNA remains: 45 bases, in frame from the first base.